This T cell receptor (beta chain) appears in the sequencing data of a study of T cell responses to AZD1222 COVID-19 vaccine. Findings of the study overall: The donor group comprised mostly white British people and more females; the analysis possibly underestimated clonal diversity. Sampling captured repertoires only after the peak T cell response. Nearly half of spike-specific TCRs reportedly target unmutated variant regions.

The CDR3 loop spans 18 amino acids. V was pared by 3 bases and J by 5 bases, with 10 bases of the junction left unmatched. CDR1 and CDR2 (germline): KGHSH, LQKENI. Assay: immunoSEQ multiplex PCR; the TCRdb copy retains only in-frame clones and omits some. The profile shows approximately 130,000 clones, roughly nine tenths of them singletons. Details on this clone: Its cognate antigen is unknown.

The sequencing here drew on peripheral blood, taken 28 days after the second AZD1222 dose. The clonotype comes from an adult who received the AZD1222 COVID-19 vaccine. The chain combines TRBV18 with TRBJ2-3, with TRBD2 identical over 14 bases. CDR3 in amino acids: CASSPPPGGLAGEDTQYF. The CDR3 DNA follows: TGTGCCAGCTCACCCCCCCCCGGGGGACTAGCGGGAGAAGATACGCAGTATTTT.